This T cell receptor (beta chain) was obtained from a study of T cells in Graves' hyperthyroidism and ophthalmopathy. At least ten counts were recorded for this clonotype. Its antigen is as yet unknown. The investigators amplified TCR beta CDR3 regions from RNA transcripts. The study used the HTBI primer set for a first-round RT-PCR of the TCR CDR3. In TCRdb, the multiplex PCR reads were re-called with MiXCR into one record per CDR3 protein. The sample contains 560,000 or so distinct CDR3 sequences, 15% to 20% of which appear only once. CDR3 length: 16 amino acids. CDR1 and CDR2 (germline): SNHLY, FYNNEI. Trimming took 3 bases from V and 0 from J; bases not matched to a gene: 7. Study conclusions and caveats: Most thyroid clonotypes that were expanded above 0.001 also turned up in blood. Using 13 V-J features, a model discriminated ophthalmopathy from stable hyperthyroidism.

This chain connects TRBV2 to TRBJ1-1; 7 nucleotides line up with TRBD1. This TCR was recovered from a man aged 40-49 years with Graves' ophthalmopathy. Sequenced input: blood. CDR3 in amino acids: CASSDSTGNLNTEAFF. In DNA, the CDR3 is TGTGCCAGCAGTGACTCGACAGGGAATTTGAACACTGAAGCTTTCTTT.